The TCR beta chain described here comes from a study of blood T cell repertoires in COVID-19. The CDR3 loop spans 15 amino acids. CDR1 and CDR2 from the germline V gene are MDHEN and SYDVKM. Trimming removed 8 bases from V and 4 bases from J; junction bases left unmatched: 8. Sequenced by immunoSEQ multiplex PCR; TCRdb stores in-frame clones only, minus some. The table records around 110,000 clones, approximately 82% of them present only once. Sequencing was carried out using peripheral blood. V gene TRBV28 combines with J gene TRBJ1-5; 10 bases match TRBD1. The clonotype was recovered from a man in his 70s with active or convalescent COVID-19. Written as DNA, the CDR3 is TGTGCCAGCGGATCCGGGACAGGGGATAATCAGCCCCAGCATTTT. It translates to CASGSGTGDNQPQHF. The full variable domain, completed using reference TRBV28 and TRBJ1-5, is DVKVTQSSRYLVKRTGEKVFLECVQDMDHENMFWYRQDPGLGLRLIYFSYDVKMKEKGDIPEGYSVSREKKERFSLILESASTNQTSMYLCASGSGTGDNQPQHFGDGTRLSIL.